A single sample is the source of the 17 T cell receptor beta chains below, sequenced in a study of blood T cells in healthy people across ages. Through a sample-barcoded 5' primer and a J-beta primer mix, a second PCR was run for roughly 6 to 12 cycles. TCRdb used MiXCR to reprocess the 5' RACE reads, holding one entry per CDR3 protein. The sample has approximately 1.5 million distinct CDR3 sequences, almost 35% seen once. What was sequenced was blood. The receptors stem from a woman under 40 in good health.

This clonotype was detected a few times. V is TRBV27 and J is TRBJ2-1, with 11 bases aligning to TRBD2. The CDR3 has 15 amino acids. The V gene's germline CDR1 is MNHEY and CDR2 SMNVEV (reference sequence). The V segment lost 5 bases and the J segment 5 bases; nucleotides outside the gene matches: 5. Here the CDR3 reads CASSTTSGANNEQFF. Here the CDR3 DNA reads TGTGCCAGCAGTACGACTAGCGGGGCTAACAATGAGCAGTTCTTC.

The V and J genes are TRBV7-3 and TRBJ1-1, with 7 bases matching TRBD1. The V and J ends lost 5 bases and 6 bases, in that order; junction bases with no gene match: 12. Germline V lookup: CDR1 SGHTA, CDR2 FQGTGA. This CDR3 has 15 amino acids. The CDR3 loop reads CASSQGDTVVSEAFF. The CDR3 DNA follows: TGTGCCAGCAGCCAGGGGGATACAGTAGTGTCTGAAGCTTTCTTT. Complete variable domain (other parts from reference TRBV7-3 and TRBJ1-1): GAGVSQTPSNKVTEKGKYVELRCDPISGHTALYWYRQSLGQGPEFLIYFQGTGAADDSGLPNDRFFAVRPEGSVSTLKIQRTERGDSAVYLCASSQGDTVVSEAFFGQGTRLTVV.

The chain uses TRBV7-6 and TRBJ2-5; D not certain. Per the germline V gene, CDR1 is SGHVS and CDR2 is FNYEAQ. V lost 5 bases and J 5 bases, leaving 18 bases between the germline ends. The CDR3 is 15 residues long. The CDR3 bases are TGTGCCAGCAGCAACGTCGGAAGGCTTCAGGAGACCCAGTACTTC. Amino acids: CASSNVGRLQETQYF.

This clonotype was observed a handful of times. This sequence joins TRBV29-1 and TRBJ1-1; TRBD1 agrees at 8 bases. The J segment lost 3 bases and the V segment lost 3 bases, leaving 3 bases of the junction unmatched. CDR1 SQVTM and CDR2 ANQGSEA come from the germline V gene. The CDR3 totals 13 residues. CDR3 nucleotides: TGCAGCGTTGAGGACAGGGCGGACACTGAAGCTTTCTTT. This gives the protein CSVEDRADTEAFF. Full variable domain (outside the CDR3, taken from reference TRBV29-1 and TRBJ1-1): SAVISQKPSRDICQRGTSLTIQCQVDSQVTMMFWYRQQPGQSLTLIATANQGSEATYESGFVIDKFPISRPNLTFSTLTVSNMSPEDSSIYLCSVEDRADTEAFFGQGTRLTVV.

The gene calls are TRBV5-1 and TRBJ2-3; D gene ambiguous. Trimming took 4 bases from V and 4 from J, leaving 13 bases between them. The CDR3 has 14 amino acids. CDR1 and CDR2 from the germline V gene are SGHRS and YFSETQ. The CDR3 DNA sequence: TGCGCCAGCAGCCAAGTAGGGTTGTCAGATACGCAGTATTTT. Its protein is CASSQVGLSDTQYF.

This chain uses TRBV20-1 with TRBJ2-1, with 7 bases aligning to TRBD1. Germline lookup yields CDR1 DFQATT and CDR2 SNEGSKA (reference sequence). V was clipped by 3 bases and J by 5 bases; unmatched bases: 10. The CDR3 consists of 15 residues. The CDR3 DNA is TGCAGTGCTAGGGACAGGCGTAAGGCGAACAATGAGCAGTTCTTC. Protein product: CSARDRRKANNEQFF.

The rearrangement links TRBV3-1 to TRBJ2-3; unclear D gene. The length of the CDR3 is 14 residues. V was cut by 0 bases and J by 4 bases, with 8 bases left in between. Germline CDR1 and CDR2: LGHDT and YNNKEL (reference sequence). The CDR3 sequence: CASSQDRSSDTQYF. The CDR3 DNA is TGTGCCAGCAGCCAAGACAGGTCATCAGATACGCAGTATTTT.

This clonotype was observed a single time. This chain connects TRBV15 to TRBJ2-5, with TRBD1 matching over 7 bases. This CDR3 comprises 17 residues. Germline V gene data show CDR1 as LNHNV and CDR2 as YYDKDF (reference sequence). J lost 2 bases, V lost 1 base, and 10 bases had no gene match. The CDR3 sequence: CATSRGETGTLQETQYF. CDR3 sequence (DNA): TGTGCCACCAGCAGAGGCGAGACAGGGACACTACAAGAGACCCAGTACTTC. Based on the CDR3 plus reference TRBV15 and TRBJ2-5, the full variable domain is DAMVIQNPRYQVTQFGKPVTLSCSQTLNHNVMYWYQQKSSQAPKLLFHYYDKDFNNEADTPDNFQSRRPNTSFCFLDIRSPGLGDTAMYLCATSRGETGTLQETQYFGPGTRLLVL.

A word on this clonotype: One end of the junction varies from germline; a read error may be responsible. V and J are TRBV9 and TRBJ2-5; D is undetermined. This CDR3 is built from 13 residues. CDR1 and CDR2 from the germline V gene are SGDLS and YYNGEE. The CDR3 nucleotides are TGTGCCAACAGCGTTAGTGCCGGGGAGACCCAGTACTTC. It specifies CANSVSAGETQYF.

This clonotype was recorded a few times. The V gene is TRBV9, the J gene TRBJ2-5; 11 nucleotides match TRBD2. The germline V gene encodes CDR1 SGDLS and CDR2 YYNGEE. Trimming took 0 bases from V and 3 from J; bases not matched to a gene: 4. The CDR3 contains 16 residues. The CDR3 DNA reads as TGTGCCAGCAGCGTAGAACTAGCGGGAGTGGAAGAGACCCAGTACTTC. Its translation is CASSVELAGVEETQYF.

The count of this clonotype is one. The V and J genes are TRBV14 and TRBJ2-5, with D unresolved. The better agreement between TRBJ2-7 and the DNA end casts doubt on the J call. The CDR3 has 13 residues. CDR1 is SGHDN, CDR2 FVKESK, per germline. The CDR3 region has the DNA TGTGCCAGCAGCCAGGGGATGGAAGTCGAGCAGTACTTC. Protein product: CASSQGMEVEQYF.

This clonotype was picked up a small number of times. The chain employs TRBV28 and TRBJ2-7; D gene uncertain. CDR1 is MDHEN, CDR2 SYDVKM, per germline. V lost 2 bases, J lost 2 bases, and 10 bases lay in between. The CDR3 extends over 14 amino acids. The CDR3 loop is CASSLVSLPYEQYF. CDR3 DNA sequence: TGTGCCAGCAGTTTAGTTTCTCTACCCTACGAGCAGTACTTC.

DNA for the CDR3: TGCAGCGCCCAGGGCGTGTATGGCTACACCTTC. Protein product: CSAQGVYGYTF. The chain combines TRBV29-1 with TRBJ1-2; TRBD1 is a possible D gene (5 bases). Between the trimmed V and J ends, which lost 7 bases and 5 bases, there was a span of 11 bases. The CDR3 is 11 residues long. CDR1 and CDR2 from the germline V gene are SQVTM and ANQGSEA.

V gene TRBV5-6 combines with J gene TRBJ2-1; either TRBD1 or TRBD2 may fit D (5 bases each). The CDR3 consists of 15 residues. CDR1 SGHDT and CDR2 YYEEEE come from the germline V gene. Trimming stripped 4 bases from V and 8 bases from J, with 19 bases between. The DNA for the CDR3 is TGTGCCAGCAGCACTTACTACCGGGACGACGATGAGCAGTTCTTC. Encoded protein: CASSTYYRDDDEQFF.

CDR3 sequence: CASSPWGDYEQYF. CDR3 sequence (DNA): TGCGCCAGCAGCCCGTGGGGGGACTACGAGCAGTACTTC. The V and J genes are TRBV5-1 and TRBJ2-7; D perhaps matches TRBD2 (6 bases). Germline CDR1 is SGHRS and CDR2 is YFSETQ. Trimming removed 4 bases from V and 3 bases from J, with 11 bases in between. This CDR3 spans 13 amino acids.

The table lists this clonotype with many counts. J is TRBJ2-7 and V is TRBV18; D unresolved. The CDR3 totals 13 residues. From germline, CDR1 is KGHSH and CDR2 LQKENI. V shed 8 bases and J shed 1 base, with 12 bases lying between them. The CDR3 nucleotides are TGTGCCAGCAGCCCGACCGAGTCCTACGAGCAGTACTTC. This codes for CASSPTESYEQYF.

This clonotype occurred a few times. The genes are TRBV27 and TRBJ2-1; D is perhaps TRBD2 (6 bases). CDR3 length: 14 residues. From germline, CDR1 is MNHEY and CDR2 SMNVEV (reference sequence). The V gene lost 4 bases and the J gene lost 8 bases, with 15 bases spanning the gap. The CDR3 region has the DNA TGTGCCAGCAGTTCCTTGGGGGGAAGCGATGAGCAGTTCTTC. It is translated as CASSSLGGSDEQFF.